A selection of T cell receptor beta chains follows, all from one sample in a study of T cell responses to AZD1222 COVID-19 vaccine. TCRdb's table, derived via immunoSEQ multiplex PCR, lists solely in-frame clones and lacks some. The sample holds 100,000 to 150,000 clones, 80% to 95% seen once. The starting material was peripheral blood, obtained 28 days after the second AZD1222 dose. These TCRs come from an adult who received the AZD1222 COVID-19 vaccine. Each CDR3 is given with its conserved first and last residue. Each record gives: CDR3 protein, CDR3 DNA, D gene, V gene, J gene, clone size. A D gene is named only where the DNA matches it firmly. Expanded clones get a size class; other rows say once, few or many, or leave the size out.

CDR3aa: CASSKGLNTGELFF
CDR3nt: TGCGCCAGCAGCAAAGGACTAAACACCGGGGAGCTGTTTTTT
d_gene: .
v_gene: TRBV5-1
j_gene: TRBJ2-2
abundance: .

CDR3aa: CASSQGRDVIGNTIYF
CDR3nt: TGCGCCAGCAGCCAAGGCCGGGACGTTATTGGAAACACCATATATTTT
d_gene: .
v_gene: TRBV4-1
j_gene: TRBJ1-3
abundance: .

CDR3aa: CASSSWTPSYEQYF
CDR3nt: TGTGCCAGCAGCTCTTGGACTCCCTCCTACGAGCAGTACTTC
d_gene: .
v_gene: TRBV7-2
j_gene: TRBJ2-7
abundance: .

CDR3aa: CASSLVTSRTDTQYF
CDR3nt: TGTGCCAGCAGCTTAGTAACGTCACGCACAGATACGCAGTATTTT
d_gene: .
v_gene: TRBV7-2
j_gene: TRBJ2-3
abundance: .

CDR3aa: CAWSKGGANEQFF
CDR3nt: TGTGCCTGGAGTAAAGGGGGGGCCAATGAGCAGTTCTTC
d_gene: .
v_gene: TRBV30
j_gene: TRBJ2-1
abundance: .

CDR3aa: CASSQEEDQPQHF
CDR3nt: TGCGCCAGCAGCCAAGAGGAGGATCAGCCCCAGCATTTT
d_gene: .
v_gene: TRBV4-1
j_gene: TRBJ1-5
abundance: .

CDR3aa: CASSQDHGDSSYEQYF
CDR3nt: TGTGCCAGCAGCCAAGATCATGGGGACAGCTCCTACGAGCAGTACTTC
d_gene: TRBD1
v_gene: TRBV4-2
j_gene: TRBJ2-7
abundance: .

CDR3aa: CATSDPAGGAVDEQFF
CDR3nt: TGTGCCACCAGTGATCCCGCCGGGGGGGCCGTAGATGAGCAGTTCTTC
d_gene: TRBD2
v_gene: TRBV24-1
j_gene: TRBJ2-1
abundance: .

CDR3aa: CASSLVSLNTEAFF
CDR3nt: TGTGCCAGCAGTTTGGTTAGCTTGAACACTGAAGCTTTCTTT
d_gene: .
v_gene: TRBV28
j_gene: TRBJ1-1
abundance: .

CDR3aa: CASSRGAAREQFF
CDR3nt: TGTGCCAGCAGCCGGGGGGCGGCAAGGGAGCAGTTCTTC
d_gene: .
v_gene: TRBV7-3
j_gene: TRBJ2-1
abundance: .

CDR3aa: CASSLETPDQPQHF
CDR3nt: TGCGCCAGCAGCTTGGAGACACCAGATCAGCCCCAGCATTTT
d_gene: .
v_gene: TRBV5-1
j_gene: TRBJ1-5
abundance: .

CDR3aa: CASSPRTGAYEQYF
CDR3nt: TGTGCCAGCAGCCCAAGGACAGGGGCCTACGAGCAGTACTTC
d_gene: TRBD1
v_gene: TRBV28
j_gene: TRBJ2-7
abundance: .

CDR3aa: CASSLNRATGELFF
CDR3nt: TGTGCCAGCAGCTTGAACAGGGCAACCGGGGAGCTGTTTTTT
d_gene: .
v_gene: TRBV7-8
j_gene: TRBJ2-2
abundance: .

CDR3aa: CASSVGPRETQYF
CDR3nt: TGTGCCAGCAGCGTAGGACCGCGGGAGACCCAGTACTTC
d_gene: .
v_gene: TRBV9
j_gene: TRBJ2-5
abundance: .

CDR3aa: CASSLVHFRGNEQFF
CDR3nt: TGTGCCAGCAGCTTAGTTCACTTCAGGGGCAATGAGCAGTTCTTC
d_gene: .
v_gene: TRBV7-2
j_gene: TRBJ2-1
abundance: once

CDR3aa: CATSREYQGNYGYTF
CDR3nt: TGTGCCACCAGCAGAGAGTATCAGGGGAACTATGGCTACACCTTC
d_gene: .
v_gene: TRBV15
j_gene: TRBJ1-2
abundance: .

CDR3aa: CASSSRQGVGSYNEQFF
CDR3nt: TGTGCCAGCAGTTCCAGACAGGGCGTGGGCTCCTACAATGAGCAGTTCTTC
d_gene: TRBD1
v_gene: TRBV28
j_gene: TRBJ2-1
abundance: .

CDR3aa: CASSLLGDGNQPQHF
CDR3nt: TGTGCCAGCAGCTTACTGGGGGACGGCAATCAGCCCCAGCATTTT
d_gene: .
v_gene: TRBV7-9
j_gene: TRBJ1-5
abundance: once

CDR3aa: CASSDRLGGQDTEAFF
CDR3nt: TGTGCCAGCAGTGACCGACTAGGGGGACAGGACACTGAAGCTTTCTTT
d_gene: TRBD1
v_gene: TRBV6-1
j_gene: TRBJ1-1
abundance: .

CDR3aa: CASIRAGGTEAFF
CDR3nt: TGTGCCAGCATCCGCGCAGGGGGCACTGAAGCTTTCTTT
d_gene: TRBD1
v_gene: TRBV27
j_gene: TRBJ1-1
abundance: .

CDR3aa: CATSDLPTLQGGTEAFF
CDR3nt: TGTGCCACCAGTGATTTACCGACCTTGCAGGGGGGCACTGAAGCTTTCTTT
d_gene: TRBD1
v_gene: TRBV24-1
j_gene: TRBJ1-1
abundance: .

CDR3aa: CATSSRPRDTQYF
CDR3nt: TGTGCCACCAGCTCAAGACCCCGAGATACGCAGTATTTT
d_gene: .
v_gene: TRBV15
j_gene: TRBJ2-3
abundance: .

CDR3aa: CASNIIGSGANEQFF
CDR3nt: TGCGCCAGCAACATTATCGGGTCAGGGGCCAATGAGCAGTTCTTC
d_gene: .
v_gene: TRBV5-1
j_gene: TRBJ2-1
abundance: .

CDR3aa: CASSPVFGGTISNTEAFF
CDR3nt: TGCGCCAGCAGCCCCGTTTTTGGGGGCACGATATCGAACACTGAAGCTTTCTTT
d_gene: .
v_gene: TRBV5-1
j_gene: TRBJ1-1
abundance: .

CDR3aa: CASSSGQLYEQYF
CDR3nt: TGTGCCAGCAGCTCGGGACAGCTCTACGAGCAGTACTTC
d_gene: TRBD1
v_gene: TRBV5-4
j_gene: TRBJ2-7
abundance: .

CDR3aa: CASKYDRGSTDTQYF
CDR3nt: TGTGCCAGCAAATATGACAGGGGGTCAACAGATACGCAGTATTTT
d_gene: TRBD1
v_gene: TRBV5-4
j_gene: TRBJ2-3
abundance: .

CDR3aa: CASSLSPGGAFYNEQFF
CDR3nt: TGTGCCAGCAGTTTATCCCCAGGGGGCGCTTTCTACAATGAGCAGTTCTTC
d_gene: TRBD1
v_gene: TRBV27
j_gene: TRBJ2-1
abundance: .

CDR3aa: CASSSGTSGSSYNEQFF
CDR3nt: TGTGCCAGCAGTTCCGGGACTAGCGGGAGCTCCTACAATGAGCAGTTCTTC
d_gene: TRBD2
v_gene: TRBV27
j_gene: TRBJ2-1
abundance: .

CDR3aa: CASSLGGFGYTF
CDR3nt: TGTGCCAGCAGTTTAGGAGGGTTTGGCTACACCTTC
d_gene: .
v_gene: TRBV12-3/TRBV12-4
j_gene: TRBJ1-2
abundance: .

CDR3aa: CASRRTATGELFF
CDR3nt: TGTGCCAGTAGGCGGACAGCCACCGGGGAGCTGTTTTTT
d_gene: .
v_gene: TRBV19
j_gene: TRBJ2-2
abundance: .

CDR3aa: CASSLAGGTQYF
CDR3nt: TGTGCCAGCAGCCTCGCCGGCGGTACGCAGTATTTT
d_gene: .
v_gene: TRBV28
j_gene: TRBJ2-3
abundance: .

CDR3aa: CASSTDRNLNQPQHF
CDR3nt: TGTGCCAGCAGTACGGACAGGAATCTCAATCAGCCCCAGCATTTT
d_gene: TRBD1
v_gene: TRBV6-5
j_gene: TRBJ1-5
abundance: .

CDR3aa: CATSPPGRIGANVLTF
CDR3nt: TGTGCCACCAGCCCCCCCGGCAGAATCGGGGCCAACGTCCTGACTTTC
d_gene: .
v_gene: TRBV15
j_gene: TRBJ2-6
abundance: .

CDR3aa: CATSAPVGKSFHEQYF
CDR3nt: TGTGCCACCAGCGCCCCCGTGGGAAAGAGCTTCCACGAGCAGTACTTC
d_gene: .
v_gene: TRBV15
j_gene: TRBJ2-7
abundance: .

CDR3aa: CASSPSAGGWLEQYF
CDR3nt: TGTGCCAGCAGCCCCTCTGCGGGAGGGTGGCTCGAGCAGTACTTC
d_gene: TRBD2
v_gene: TRBV7-2
j_gene: TRBJ2-7
abundance: .

CDR3aa: CASSTGANTEAFF
CDR3nt: TGTGCCAGTAGTACCGGGGCGAACACTGAAGCTTTCTTT
d_gene: .
v_gene: TRBV19
j_gene: TRBJ1-1
abundance: .

CDR3aa: CATSRDQGHTGNTIYF
CDR3nt: TGTGCCACCAGCAGAGATCAGGGGCATACTGGAAACACCATATATTTT
d_gene: .
v_gene: TRBV15
j_gene: TRBJ1-3
abundance: .

CDR3aa: CASSSRLAGPNEQFF
CDR3nt: TGTGCCAGCAGTTCCCGACTAGCGGGGCCCAATGAGCAGTTCTTC
d_gene: TRBD2
v_gene: TRBV27
j_gene: TRBJ2-1
abundance: .

CDR3aa: CASSEGRSPLHF
CDR3nt: TGTGCCAGCAGTGAAGGCAGGTCACCCCTCCACTTT
d_gene: .
v_gene: TRBV27
j_gene: TRBJ1-6
abundance: .

CDR3aa: CASSQPGTGVYGYTF
CDR3nt: TGTGCCAGCAGCCAACCCGGGACAGGGGTCTATGGCTACACCTTC
d_gene: TRBD1
v_gene: TRBV3-1/TRBV3-2
j_gene: TRBJ1-2
abundance: .

CDR3aa: CASNGRTGGNSPLHF
CDR3nt: TGTGCCAGCAACGGGCGGACGGGCGGGAATTCACCCCTCCACTTT
d_gene: .
v_gene: TRBV9
j_gene: TRBJ1-6
abundance: once

CDR3aa: CASSGRATLYNEQFF
CDR3nt: TGTGCCAGCAGCGGCAGGGCAACCCTCTACAATGAGCAGTTCTTC
d_gene: .
v_gene: TRBV9
j_gene: TRBJ2-1
abundance: .

CDR3aa: CASSDQQGQPQHF
CDR3nt: TGTGCCAGCAGCGACCAACAGGGGCAGCCCCAGCATTTT
d_gene: TRBD1
v_gene: TRBV5-6
j_gene: TRBJ1-5
abundance: .

CDR3aa: CASIPGEAGSTEAFF
CDR3nt: TGTGCCAGTATCCCCGGAGAGGCCGGGAGCACTGAAGCTTTCTTT
d_gene: .
v_gene: TRBV19
j_gene: TRBJ1-1
abundance: .

CDR3aa: CASSLTRQATNEKLFF
CDR3nt: TGTGCCAGCAGCTTAACTAGGCAGGCAACTAATGAAAAACTGTTTTTT
d_gene: .
v_gene: TRBV7-2
j_gene: TRBJ1-4
abundance: .

CDR3aa: CASSLGGRVPTGELFF
CDR3nt: TGTGCCAGCAGCTTAGGGGGTAGAGTGCCCACCGGGGAGCTGTTTTTT
d_gene: .
v_gene: TRBV11-2
j_gene: TRBJ2-2
abundance: .

CDR3aa: CASSLLTSGGRDEQFF
CDR3nt: TGTGCCAGCAGCCTACTGACTAGCGGGGGTAGGGATGAGCAGTTCTTC
d_gene: TRBD2
v_gene: TRBV7-8
j_gene: TRBJ2-1
abundance: .

CDR3aa: CASRGIAGRGGDEQFF
CDR3nt: TGTGCCAGCAGGGGGATAGCGGGCCGGGGAGGGGATGAGCAGTTCTTC
d_gene: TRBD2
v_gene: TRBV7-2
j_gene: TRBJ2-1
abundance: .

CDR3aa: CASSLLGGQGRTEAFF
CDR3nt: TGTGCCAGCAGCTTACTCGGGGGACAGGGGAGGACTGAAGCTTTCTTT
d_gene: TRBD1
v_gene: TRBV7-9
j_gene: TRBJ1-1
abundance: .

CDR3aa: CASSFRSSYNEQFF
CDR3nt: TGTGCCAGCAGCTTTAGGAGCTCCTACAATGAGCAGTTCTTC
d_gene: .
v_gene: TRBV7-2
j_gene: TRBJ2-1
abundance: .